The T cell receptor beta chain described here comes from a study of T cell repertoires in cytomegalovirus infection. As for the study in general: Recently identified HLA-C-restricted and well-studied HLA-B-restricted CMV epitopes were used. Indications of both CMV infection and matching HLA type were provided by public TCR beta signatures. The study's findings and limits: It was HLA-C-restricted CMV-specific TCR beta clonotypes that dominated the response ex vivo. Cumulative frequency of public TCR beta families picked out carriers of CMV plus the relevant HLA.

TCRdb re-called the reads with MiXCR, one entry per CDR3 protein. The repertoire holds approximately 910,000 distinct CDR3 sequences, with approximately 31% as singletons. V was clipped by 2 bases and J by 8 bases, with 15 bases between them. Germline V gene sequence: CDR1 SGHVS, CDR2 FNYEAQ. The CDR3 contains 14 residues. This clonotype was detected ten times or more. Its antigen is still unknown. The sequences come from cultured CD8+ T cells from PBMCs, collected from culture after CMV antigen stimulation. The chain is built from TRBV7-6 and TRBJ1-2; no firm D call. This TCR derives from a human donor in good health (CMV status not recorded). Some clones in this sample may be carry-over from other donors' samples. CDR3 in amino acids: CASSLYFEAEGYTF. DNA of the CDR3: TGTGCCAGCAGCTTATACTTTGAGGCGGAGGGCTACACCTTC.